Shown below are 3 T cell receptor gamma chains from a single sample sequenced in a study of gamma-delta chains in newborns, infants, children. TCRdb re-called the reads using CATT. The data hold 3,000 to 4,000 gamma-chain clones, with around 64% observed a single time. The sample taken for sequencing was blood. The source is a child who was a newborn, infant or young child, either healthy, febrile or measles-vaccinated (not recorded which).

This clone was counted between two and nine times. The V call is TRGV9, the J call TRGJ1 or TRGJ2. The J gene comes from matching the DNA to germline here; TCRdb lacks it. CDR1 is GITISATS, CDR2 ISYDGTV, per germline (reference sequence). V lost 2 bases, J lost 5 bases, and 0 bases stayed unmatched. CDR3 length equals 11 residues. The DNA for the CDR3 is TGTGCCTTGTGGGAGGATTATAAGAAACTCTTT. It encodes CALWEDYKKLF.

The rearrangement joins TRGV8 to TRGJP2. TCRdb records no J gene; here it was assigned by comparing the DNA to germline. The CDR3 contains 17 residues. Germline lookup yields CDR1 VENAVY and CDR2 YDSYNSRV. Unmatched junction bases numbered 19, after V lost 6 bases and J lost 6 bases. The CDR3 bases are TGTGCCACCTGGCTTCCCTGGGAATTGGGTGGTGATTGGATCAAGACGTTT. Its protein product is CATWLPWELGGDWIKTF.

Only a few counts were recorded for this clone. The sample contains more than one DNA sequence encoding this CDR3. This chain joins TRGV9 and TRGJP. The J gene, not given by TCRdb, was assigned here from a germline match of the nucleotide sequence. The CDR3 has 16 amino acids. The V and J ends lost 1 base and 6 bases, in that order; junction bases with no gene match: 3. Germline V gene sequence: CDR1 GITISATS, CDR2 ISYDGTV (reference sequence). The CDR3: CALWEVLELGKKIKVF. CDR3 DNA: TGTGCCTTGTGGGAGGTTTTAGAGTTGGGCAAAAAAATCAAGGTATTT.